This TCR beta chain was profiled in a study of blood T cell repertoires in COVID-19. Study information: Samples taken during acute and convalescent COVID-19 were collected in the United States, Italy and Spain. PBMCs, B-cell-depleted T cells, or T cells provided the cDNA or gDNA that made up the material.

In the authors' methods: Nucleated cell number was recorded as an estimate derived from reference gene primer amplification. The repertoire was sequenced with immunoSEQ multiplex PCR; TCRdb's copy has only in-frame clones and lacks some. V and J calls and clone size are copied from that table; D and trimming were computed from the DNA. The profile covers around 140,000 clones, with under 90% appearing a single time and roughly 9% taken by the ten largest. The germline V gene encodes CDR1 LNHDA and CDR2 SQIVND (reference sequence). CDR3 length equals 13 residues. The V end was cut by 7 bases, the J end by 2 bases, with 11 bases between.

Sequencing used peripheral blood. This clonotype was obtained from a woman aged 55-75 years with active or convalescent COVID-19. This chain joins TRBV19 and TRBJ1-2; the D gene is possibly TRBD1 (6 bases). CDR3 sequence (DNA): TGTGCCAGTAAGAACAGGGCAAACTATGGCTACACCTTC. As protein: CASKNRANYGYTF.